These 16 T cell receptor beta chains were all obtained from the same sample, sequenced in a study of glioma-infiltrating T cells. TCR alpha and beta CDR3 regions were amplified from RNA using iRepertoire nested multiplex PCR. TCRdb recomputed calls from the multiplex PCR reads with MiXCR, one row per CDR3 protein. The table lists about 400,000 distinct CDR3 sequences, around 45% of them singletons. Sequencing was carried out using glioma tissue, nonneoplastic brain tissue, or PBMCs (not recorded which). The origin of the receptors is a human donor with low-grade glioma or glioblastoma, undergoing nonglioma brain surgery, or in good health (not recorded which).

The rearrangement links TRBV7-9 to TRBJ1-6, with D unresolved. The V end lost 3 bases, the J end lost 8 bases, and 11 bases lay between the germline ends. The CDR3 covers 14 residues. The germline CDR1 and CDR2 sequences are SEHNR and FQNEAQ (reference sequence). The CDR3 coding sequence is TGTGCCAGCAGCTTGGCCTCGACGGATTCACCCCTCCACTTT. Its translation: CASSLASTDSPLHF.

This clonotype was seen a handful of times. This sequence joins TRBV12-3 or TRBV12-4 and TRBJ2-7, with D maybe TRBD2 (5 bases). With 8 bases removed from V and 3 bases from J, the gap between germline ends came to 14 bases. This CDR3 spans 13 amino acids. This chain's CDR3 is CASRGTRGYEQYF. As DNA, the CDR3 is TGTGCCAGCCGGGGTACTCGTGGCTACGAGCAGTACTTC.

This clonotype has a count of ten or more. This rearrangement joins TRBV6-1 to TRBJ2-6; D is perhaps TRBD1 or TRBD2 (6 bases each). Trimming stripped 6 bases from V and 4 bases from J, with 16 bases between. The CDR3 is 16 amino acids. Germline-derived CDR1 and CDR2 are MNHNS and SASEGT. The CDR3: CASRHREASGANVLTF. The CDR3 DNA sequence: TGTGCCAGCAGGCACAGGGAGGCTTCCGGGGCCAACGTCCTGACTTTC.

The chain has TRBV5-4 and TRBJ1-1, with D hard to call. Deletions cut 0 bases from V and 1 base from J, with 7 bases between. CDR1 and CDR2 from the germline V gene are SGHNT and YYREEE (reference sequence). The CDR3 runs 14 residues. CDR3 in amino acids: CASSLDNKNTEAFF. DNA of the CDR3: TGTGCCAGCAGCTTGGATAACAAGAACACTGAAGCTTTCTTT.

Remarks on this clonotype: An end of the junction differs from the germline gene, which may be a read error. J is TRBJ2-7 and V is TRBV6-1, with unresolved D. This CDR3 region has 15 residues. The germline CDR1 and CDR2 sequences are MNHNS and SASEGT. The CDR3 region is CASSEASATPYEQYF. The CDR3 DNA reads TGTGCTAGCAGTGAAGCTTCCGCCACGCCCTACGAGCAGTACTTC.

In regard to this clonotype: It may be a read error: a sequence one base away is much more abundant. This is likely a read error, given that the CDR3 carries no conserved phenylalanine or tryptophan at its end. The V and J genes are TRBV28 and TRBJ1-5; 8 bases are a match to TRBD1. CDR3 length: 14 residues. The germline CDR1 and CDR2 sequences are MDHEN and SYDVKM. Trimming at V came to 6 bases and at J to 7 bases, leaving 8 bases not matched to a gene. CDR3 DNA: TGTGCCAGCAGGCCAGGGGGCGCGGAACAGCCCCAGCATCTT. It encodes CASRPGGAEQPQHL.

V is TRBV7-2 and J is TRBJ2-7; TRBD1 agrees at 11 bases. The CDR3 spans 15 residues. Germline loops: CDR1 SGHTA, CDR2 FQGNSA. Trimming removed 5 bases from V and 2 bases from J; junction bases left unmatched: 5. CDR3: CASSPRTGGPYEQYF. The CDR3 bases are TGTGCCAGCAGCCCTCGGACAGGGGGCCCCTACGAGCAGTACTTC.

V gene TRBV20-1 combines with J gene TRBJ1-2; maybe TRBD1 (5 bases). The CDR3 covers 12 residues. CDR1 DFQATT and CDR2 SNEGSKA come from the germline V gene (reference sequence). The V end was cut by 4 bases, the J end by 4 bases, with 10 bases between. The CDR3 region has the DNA TGCAGTGCTACAGGGTTCTTCTATGGCTACACCTTC. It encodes CSATGFFYGYTF.

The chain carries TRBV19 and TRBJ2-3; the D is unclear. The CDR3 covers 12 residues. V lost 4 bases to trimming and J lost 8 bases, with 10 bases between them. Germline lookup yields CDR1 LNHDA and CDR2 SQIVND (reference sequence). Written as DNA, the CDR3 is TGTGCCAGTAGTACCAGCCTGGGTACGCAGTATTTT. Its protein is CASSTSLGTQYF.

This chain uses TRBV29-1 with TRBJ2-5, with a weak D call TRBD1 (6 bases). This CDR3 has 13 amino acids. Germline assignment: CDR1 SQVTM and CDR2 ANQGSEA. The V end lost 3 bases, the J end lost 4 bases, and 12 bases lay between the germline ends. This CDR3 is CSVDLGGVETQYF. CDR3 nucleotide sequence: TGCAGCGTTGATTTAGGGGGAGTAGAGACCCAGTACTTC.

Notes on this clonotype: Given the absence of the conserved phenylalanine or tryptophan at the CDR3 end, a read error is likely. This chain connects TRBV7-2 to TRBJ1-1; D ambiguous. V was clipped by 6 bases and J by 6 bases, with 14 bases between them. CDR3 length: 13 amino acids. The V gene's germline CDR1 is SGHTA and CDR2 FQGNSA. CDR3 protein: CASRSDGSPEAFL. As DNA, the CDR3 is TGTGCCAGCAGATCAGACGGGTCTCCTGAAGCTTTCCTT.

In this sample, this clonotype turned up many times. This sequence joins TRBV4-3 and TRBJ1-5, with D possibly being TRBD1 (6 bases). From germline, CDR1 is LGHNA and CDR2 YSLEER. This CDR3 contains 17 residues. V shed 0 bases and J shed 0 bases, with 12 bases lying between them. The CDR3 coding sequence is TGCGCCAGCAGCCAAGACAACGGGGGGCATAGCAATCAGCCCCAGCATTTT. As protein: CASSQDNGGHSNQPQHF.

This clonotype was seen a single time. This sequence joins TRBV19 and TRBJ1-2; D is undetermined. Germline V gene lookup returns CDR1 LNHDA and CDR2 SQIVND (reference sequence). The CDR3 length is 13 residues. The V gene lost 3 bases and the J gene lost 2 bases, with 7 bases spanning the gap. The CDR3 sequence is CASSIGRNYGYTF. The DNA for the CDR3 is TGTGCCAGTAGTATCGGACGGAACTATGGCTACACCTTC.

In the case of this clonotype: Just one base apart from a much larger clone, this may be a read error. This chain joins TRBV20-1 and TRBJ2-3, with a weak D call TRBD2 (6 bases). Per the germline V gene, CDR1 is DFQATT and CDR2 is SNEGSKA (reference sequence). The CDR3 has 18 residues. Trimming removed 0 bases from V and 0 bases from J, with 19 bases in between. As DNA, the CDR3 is TGCAGTGCTAGAGAGCGGGATGGGACCTTTCCTAGCACAGATACGCAGTATTTT. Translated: CSARERDGTFPSTDTQYF.

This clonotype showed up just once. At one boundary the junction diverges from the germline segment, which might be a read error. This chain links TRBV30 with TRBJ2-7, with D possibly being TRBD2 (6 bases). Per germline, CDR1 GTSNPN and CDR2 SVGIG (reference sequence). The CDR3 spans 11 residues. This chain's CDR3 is CGWSVAAEQYF. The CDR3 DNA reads TGTGGCTGGAGTGTAGCGGCCGAGCAGTACTTC.

CDR3 region: CASSPDRANTEAFF. CDR3 sequence (DNA): TGCGCCAGCAGCCCGGACAGGGCGAACACTGAAGCTTTCTTT. This chain joins TRBV5-1 and TRBJ1-1; 8 bases agree with TRBD1. V lost 4 bases and J lost 1; bases outside the gene matches: 3. Germline CDR1 SGHRS, CDR2 YFSETQ. The CDR3 has 14 amino acids.